Below are 31 T cell receptor beta chains sequenced from a single sample in a study of cytomegalovirus exposure and HLA in healthy donors. Amplification used 60 Vbeta primers and 13 Jbeta primers. Assay used: immunoSEQ multiplex PCR; TCRdb lists only in-frame clones, some missing. The data contain 160,000 or so clones, 80% of them singletons. The sample comprised PBMCs. The receptors shown here come from a man aged 25 to 40 in good health and CMV-seronegative.

The chain recombines TRBV7-2 with TRBJ2-5, with 7 positions matching TRBD1. Trimming removed 3 bases from V and 0 bases from J; junction bases left unmatched: 7. Germline CDR1 SGHTA, CDR2 FQGNSA. This CDR3 is 16 amino acids long. The CDR3 is CASSFTGASYQETQYF. In DNA form, the CDR3 reads TGTGCCAGCAGCTTTACAGGGGCCTCGTACCAAGAGACCCAGTACTTC.

The gene calls are TRBV11-2 and TRBJ2-7, with D perhaps matching TRBD1 (6 bases). CDR1 and CDR2 from the germline V gene are SGHAT and FQNNGV. V lost 2 bases and J 1 base, leaving 12 bases between the germline ends. The CDR3 runs 15 residues. CDR3 amino acids: CASSLSAQGSYEQYF. CDR3 nucleotides: TGTGCCAGCAGCTTATCGGCCCAGGGGTCCTACGAGCAGTACTTC.

This clone was seen only a few times. Other nucleotide sequences in the sample specify the same CDR3. This rearrangement joins TRBV4-1 to TRBJ1-1, with D possibly matching TRBD1 (5 bases). Germline loops: CDR1 MGHRA, CDR2 YSYEKL. The CDR3 is 13 residues long. The V gene lost 4 bases and the J gene lost 0 bases, with 6 bases spanning the gap. This CDR3 is CASSRQLNTEAFF. The CDR3 bases are TGCGCCAGCAGCCGACAGTTGAACACTGAAGCTTTCTTT.

The J gene is TRBJ2-1, the V gene TRBV4-2, with 7 bases lining up with TRBD2. V gave up 4 bases and J gave up 3 bases; unmatched junction bases: 12. Germline CDR1 reads LGHNA; CDR2 reads YNFKEQ. The CDR3 totals 17 residues. This CDR3 is CASSLAGDSGYYNEQFF. The CDR3 nucleotides are TGTGCCAGCAGCCTAGCAGGTGATAGCGGGTACTACAATGAGCAGTTCTTC.

This chain connects TRBV25-1 to TRBJ1-3; 7 bases are shared with TRBD1. There are 16 residues in the CDR3. Losses at the gene ends were 3 bases for V and 9 bases for J; bases not matched to a gene: 14. Germline V gene data show CDR1 as MGHDK and CDR2 as SYGVNS. CDR3 coding DNA: TGTGCCAGCAGTGACCTCTCACGCAGGGGGAGTGGCACCATATATTTT. Translated, it gives CASSDLSRRGSGTIYF.

This sequence joins TRBV4-3 and TRBJ1-2; possible D gene TRBD1, 6 bases. The germline CDR1 and CDR2 sequences are LGHNA and YSLEER. The V and J ends lost 1 base and 9 bases respectively, with 15 bases between them. The CDR3 loop spans 14 amino acids. The CDR3 DNA sequence: TGCGCCAGCAGCCAAGGGGGGCGGCAGGAGAGCTACACCTTC. It encodes CASSQGGRQESYTF.

The chain has TRBV27 and TRBJ1-6, with 8 bases matching TRBD1. V trimming: 5 bases; J trimming: 3 bases; junction bases outside the gene matches: 6. Germline assignment: CDR1 MNHEY and CDR2 SMNVEV (reference sequence). The CDR3 consists of 16 residues. The CDR3 bases are TGTGCCAGCAGTGTTGACAGGGGAAGCTATAATTCACCCCTCCACTTT. Protein product: CASSVDRGSYNSPLHF.

The rearrangement links TRBV6-1 to TRBJ1-4; 7 bases line up with TRBD1. There are 17 residues in the CDR3. V lost 2 bases to trimming and J lost 7 bases; unmatched junction nucleotides: 13. The V gene's germline CDR1 is MNHNS and CDR2 SASEGT. CDR3 nucleotides: TGTGCCAGCAGTGAATATTGGTTGTGGACAGGTAGTGAAAAACTGTTTTTT. Its translation: CASSEYWLWTGSEKLFF.

The CDR3: CASSLQGTEAFF. The CDR3 coding sequence is TGTGCCAGCAGTCTTCAGGGGACTGAAGCTTTCTTT. The genes are TRBV28 and TRBJ1-1; D may be TRBD1 (6 bases). Trimming removed 5 bases from V and 5 bases from J, with 9 bases in between. The CDR3 has 12 amino acids. Germline V gene sequence: CDR1 MDHEN, CDR2 SYDVKM.

The V gene is TRBV28, the J gene TRBJ2-7; D is uncertain. Germline V gene lookup returns CDR1 MDHEN and CDR2 SYDVKM. V was cut by 3 bases and J by 3 bases, with 9 bases left in between. This CDR3 comprises 13 residues. The CDR3 protein is CASSLSPFYEQYF. The DNA for the CDR3 is TGTGCCAGCAGTTTGAGCCCATTCTACGAGCAGTACTTC.

The chain has TRBV5-4 and TRBJ2-3; 8 bases line up with TRBD2. Trimming at V came to 4 bases and at J to 2 bases, leaving 9 bases not matched to a gene. Germline V CDR1 and CDR2: SGHNT, YYREEE (reference sequence). The CDR3 has 16 residues. CDR3 nucleotide sequence: TGTGCCAGCAGCCGGGAGGGGGGGGGCCCCACAGATACGCAGTATTTT. It encodes CASSREGGGPTDTQYF.

The chain carries TRBV9 and TRBJ2-7; 9 bases match TRBD1. The CDR3 has 15 residues. The trim removed 3 bases at V and 5 bases at J, leaving 9 bases unmatched. The germline V gene encodes CDR1 SGDLS and CDR2 YYNGEE. Written as DNA, the CDR3 is TGTGCCAGCAGCGACAGCGGACAGGGGATCAACGAGCAGTACTTC. The encoded protein is CASSDSGQGINEQYF.

V gene TRBV28 combines with J gene TRBJ1-5, with 8 nucleotides matching TRBD1. Germline V gives CDR1 MDHEN, CDR2 SYDVKM. The ends lost 3 bases at V and 1 base at J; junction bases unmatched: 8. This CDR3 spans 17 amino acids. CDR3 nucleotides: TGTGCCAGCAGTTTGACACAGGGGGGCCGGAGCAATCAGCCCCAGCATTTT. This translates into CASSLTQGGRSNQPQHF.

The chain uses TRBV5-1 and TRBJ2-7, with 7 bases matching TRBD1. V was pared by 4 bases and J by 1 base, with 11 bases of the junction left unmatched. Germline V gene data show CDR1 as SGHRS and CDR2 as YFSETQ. This CDR3 has 16 amino acids. CDR3 protein: CASSPGQQGQSYEQYF. The CDR3 DNA sequence: TGCGCCAGCAGCCCTGGCCAACAGGGGCAGTCCTACGAGCAGTACTTC.

The rearrangement joins TRBV11-2 to TRBJ2-2, with unresolved D. Germline V gene sequence: CDR1 SGHAT, CDR2 FQNNGV. CDR3 length equals 15 residues. The germline V and J ends were trimmed by 0 bases and 2 bases, with 7 bases remaining between them. This CDR3 reads CASSLDRRNTGELFF. Written as DNA, the CDR3 is TGTGCCAGCAGCTTAGATCGCAGAAACACCGGGGAGCTGTTTTTT.

The V gene is TRBV14, the J gene TRBJ2-1; the match to TRBD2 covers 8 bases. Germline loops: CDR1 SGHDN, CDR2 FVKESK. J gave up 0 bases and V 4 bases, and 14 bases lay outside the gene matches. The CDR3 runs 19 residues. This CDR3 reads CASSPLGLAGLRSYNEQFF. CDR3 bases: TGTGCCAGCAGCCCCCTGGGGCTAGCGGGCTTACGCTCCTACAATGAGCAGTTCTTC.

The V gene is TRBV12-5, the J gene TRBJ1-2; 10 bases are shared with TRBD1. The V and J ends lost 6 bases and 4 bases, in that order; junction bases with no gene match: 8. The CDR3 spans 15 residues. Germline V gene lookup returns CDR1 LGHNT and CDR2 FRNRAP. The CDR3 DNA reads TGTGCTAGTGGCCCCGACAGGGGGCGAGGCTATGGCTACACCTTC. It yields the protein CASGPDRGRGYGYTF.

This CDR3 is CASRPEGVVNSPLHF. In nucleotides, the CDR3 is TGTGCCAGCAGGCCCGAAGGGGTGGTCAATTCACCCCTCCACTTT. The chain links TRBV27 to TRBJ1-6, with a tentative D call TRBD1 (5 bases). Germline lookup yields CDR1 MNHEY and CDR2 SMNVEV (reference sequence). This CDR3 region has 15 residues. Between the trimmed V and J ends, which lost 6 bases and 7 bases, there was a span of 16 bases.

The CDR3 sequence is CASRDTNRGEKLFF. DNA for the CDR3: TGTGCCAGCAGAGACACGAACAGGGGTGAAAAACTGTTTTTT. This chain joins TRBV6-5 and TRBJ1-4; 7 nucleotides agree with TRBD1. Trimming took 6 bases from V and 7 from J; bases not matched to a gene: 8. CDR3 size: 14 residues. Germline lookup yields CDR1 MNHEY and CDR2 SVGAGI.

This chain joins TRBV30 and TRBJ1-1; D is unresolved. Trimming cost V 5 bases and J 1 base, with 11 bases left between them. The CDR3 consists of 13 residues. Looked up from germline, CDR1 is GTSNPN and CDR2 is SVGIG (reference sequence). CDR3 DNA: TGTGCCTGGGAAAAAACAGAGAACACTGAAGCTTTCTTT. Protein product: CAWEKTENTEAFF.

This sequence joins TRBV5-6 and TRBJ2-3; 12 nucleotides align to TRBD2. Per the germline V gene, CDR1 is SGHDT and CDR2 is YYEEEE. This CDR3 has 19 amino acids. V gave up 0 bases and J gave up 2 bases; unmatched junction bases: 10. CDR3: CASSLGLAGVAPHTDTQYF. The CDR3 bases are TGTGCCAGCAGCTTGGGACTAGCGGGGGTAGCCCCGCACACAGATACGCAGTATTTT.

V is TRBV30 and J is TRBJ2-1; D remains ambiguous. This CDR3 comprises 11 residues. V dropped 2 bases and J dropped 6 bases, with 5 bases sitting between them. Germline CDR1 and CDR2: GTSNPN and SVGIG (reference sequence). The chain's CDR3 is CAWSTRNEQFF. In DNA form, the CDR3 reads TGTGCCTGGAGTACGCGCAATGAGCAGTTCTTC.

The CDR3 sequence: CASGTPNYGYTF. CDR3 DNA: TGTGCCTCAGGAACCCCTAACTATGGCTACACCTTC. V is TRBV19 and J is TRBJ1-2; D is unresolved. The CDR3 extends over 12 amino acids. The V end was cut by 11 bases, the J end by 0 bases, with 10 bases between. Germline V gives CDR1 LNHDA, CDR2 SQIVND (reference sequence).

This chain connects TRBV11-3 to TRBJ2-1, with 10 bases fitting TRBD2. The germline V gene has CDR1 SGHNT and CDR2 YENEEA. Trimming removed 1 base from V and 6 bases from J; junction bases left unmatched: 3. This CDR3 spans 15 amino acids. The CDR3 DNA is TGTGCCAGCAGCTTAGTAGCGGGAGGCCTCAATGAGCAGTTCTTC. Protein: CASSLVAGGLNEQFF.

V gene TRBV4-3 combines with J gene TRBJ1-5; 10 bases are shared with TRBD1. Germline V gene data show CDR1 as LGHNA and CDR2 as YSLEER. Trimming cost V 0 bases and J 5 bases; bases outside gene matches: 7. The CDR3 loop spans 17 amino acids. In nucleotides, the CDR3 is TGCGCCAGCAGCCAAGACGTCCAAGGGACAGGGGATCAGCCCCAGCATTTT. Translated, it gives CASSQDVQGTGDQPQHF.

J is TRBJ1-5 and V is TRBV28, with D unclear. The CDR3 has 16 residues. Germline lookup yields CDR1 MDHEN and CDR2 SYDVKM. Trimming removed 2 bases at V and 1 base at J, with 12 bases between. CDR3 loop: CASSLGGGASNQPQHF. CDR3 bases: TGTGCCAGCAGTTTAGGAGGAGGTGCCAGCAATCAGCCCCAGCATTTT.

This sequence joins TRBV15 and TRBJ2-7, with 7 nucleotides matching TRBD1. The germline CDR1 and CDR2 sequences are LNHNV and YYDKDF (reference sequence). CDR3 length: 13 amino acids. The trim removed 3 bases at V and 2 bases at J, leaving 1 base unmatched. The chain's CDR3 is CATSRDRTYEQYF. DNA for the CDR3: TGTGCCACCAGCAGGGACAGGACCTACGAGCAGTACTTC. Variable domain in full (rest from reference TRBV15 and TRBJ2-7): DAMVIQNPRYQVTQFGKPVTLSCSQTLNHNVMYWYQQKSSQAPKLLFHYYDKDFNNEADTPDNFQSRRPNTSFCFLDIRSPGLGDTAMYLCATSRDRTYEQYFGPGTRLTVT.

This clone occurred a few times. This sequence joins TRBV5-1 and TRBJ2-3; 10 bases agree with TRBD2. The trim removed 2 bases at V and 2 bases at J, leaving 11 bases unmatched. This CDR3 has 18 residues. Germline CDR1 SGHRS, CDR2 YFSETQ. DNA of the CDR3: TGCGCCAGCAGCTTCGACATTTCTAGCGGGGGACTCACAGATACGCAGTATTTT. Amino acids: CASSFDISSGGLTDTQYF.

CDR3 bases: TGTGCCAGCAGTTACTTCTTACAGAGCGAGCAGTACTTC. Translated: CASSYFLQSEQYF. V is TRBV6-5 and J is TRBJ2-7; D not resolved. This CDR3 spans 13 amino acids. In germline, CDR1 is MNHEY, CDR2 SVGAGI. V lost 1 base and J lost 6, with 10 bases in between.

Only a few counts were recorded for this clone. V is TRBV14 and J is TRBJ2-4; 7 nucleotides match TRBD1. Germline CDR1 SGHDN, CDR2 FVKESK. The V gene end was trimmed by 4 bases and the J gene end by 9 bases; junction bases not matched to a gene: 9. The CDR3 has 14 amino acids. The CDR3 here is CASSPPGTARIQYF. The CDR3 region has the DNA TGTGCCAGCAGCCCGCCCGGGACAGCTCGCATTCAGTACTTC.

The rearrangement uses TRBV18 and TRBJ2-3; weak D call: TRBD1 (6 bases). Trimming pared 2 bases from V and 1 base from J, leaving 16 bases between. Germline loops: CDR1 KGHSH, CDR2 LQKENI. This CDR3 contains 17 residues. The CDR3 protein is CASSPYARDTGTDTQYF. The CDR3 nucleotides are TGTGCCAGCTCACCATACGCTCGGGACACTGGCACAGATACGCAGTATTTT.